This T cell receptor beta chain was obtained from a study of cytomegalovirus exposure and HLA in healthy donors. Study outcomes and limitations: In a later analysis, TCR association rates varied by HLA locus: DRB1 most, HLA-C fewest. Rarity characterized most TCR sequences, yet some public TCRs appeared in many donors. A later analysis associated about 18,000 TCR beta sequences with HLA alleles at a 0.05 false discovery rate.

In this sample, this clone turned up once. The antigen remains undetermined. Germline V gives CDR1 SGHRS, CDR2 YFSETQ. CDR3 length: 15 amino acids. V dropped 4 bases and J dropped 2; count of bases not matched to a gene: 5. It was with 60 Vbeta and 13 Jbeta primers that the PCR ran. Produced via immunoSEQ multiplex PCR; TCRdb's table is partial and in-frame only. The sample yields about 160,000 clones, more than 75% seen once. Material: PBMCs. This rearrangement joins TRBV5-1 to TRBJ1-1, with 10 nucleotides matching TRBD1. The receptor comes from a man aged 18 to 30 in good health and CMV-seropositive. The CDR3 reads CASSPGQGTNTEAFF. CDR3 in DNA: TGCGCCAGCAGCCCGGGACAGGGGACAAACACTGAAGCTTTCTTT. Together with reference TRBV5-1 and TRBJ1-1, the CDR3 gives the full variable domain: KAGVTQTPRYLIKTRGQQVTLSCSPISGHRSVSWYQQTPGQGLQFLFEYFSETQRNKGNFPGRFSGRQFSNSRSEMNVSTLELGDSALYLCASSPGQGTNTEAFFGQGTRLTVV.